A single sample is the source of the 21 T cell receptor beta chains below, sequenced in a study of cytomegalovirus exposure and HLA in healthy donors. PCR used 60 Vbeta primers and 13 Jbeta primers. Sequenced by immunoSEQ multiplex PCR; TCRdb stores in-frame clones only, minus some. The sample includes around 130,000 clones, about two thirds of them seen just once. Material: PBMCs. The receptors come from a human donor in good health.

This clone was seen a handful of times. The rearrangement uses TRBV4-2 and TRBJ2-5, with D possibly matching TRBD1 (6 bases). V was clipped by 0 bases and J by 5 bases, with 10 bases between them. The CDR3 has 14 amino acids. Germline values: CDR1 LGHNA, CDR2 YNFKEQ. The DNA for the CDR3 is TGTGCCAGCAGCCAAGAGGGGGCTAGGGAGACCCAGTACTTC. It is translated as CASSQEGARETQYF.

This clone has just a few counts. The rearrangement links TRBV5-4 to TRBJ2-5, with TRBD2 identical over 9 bases. The CDR3 consists of 17 residues. CDR1 is SGHNT and CDR2 is YYREEE in the germline V gene (reference sequence). Trimming at V came to 5 bases and at J to 5 bases, leaving 16 bases not matched to a gene. The CDR3: CASRPGGRRGGSETQYF. CDR3 DNA: TGTGCCAGCAGACCGGGGGGTCGGCGGGGGGGCTCGGAGACCCAGTACTTC.

By proportion, this clone is medium-sized. The rearrangement links TRBV28 to TRBJ2-3; perhaps TRBD2 as D (5 bases). The CDR3 runs to 13 residues. V shed 2 bases and J shed 6 bases, with 9 bases lying between them. Per germline, CDR1 MDHEN and CDR2 SYDVKM. Written as DNA, the CDR3 is TGTGCCAGCAGTTTAGACGGCGGGGATACGCAGTATTTT. It is translated as CASSLDGGDTQYF.

The chain recombines TRBV10-3 with TRBJ1-4; D may be TRBD1 (6 bases). CDR1 and CDR2 from the germline V gene are ENHRY and SYGVKD. The V gene lost 3 bases and the J gene lost 3 bases, with 11 bases spanning the gap. This CDR3 comprises 15 residues. Written as DNA, the CDR3 is TGTGCCATCAGTGACGGCAGGGGCTCTAATGAAAAACTGTTTTTT. It translates to CAISDGRGSNEKLFF.

V gene TRBV18 combines with J gene TRBJ1-1; D is unresolved. The CDR3 consists of 14 residues. Per the germline V gene, CDR1 is KGHSH and CDR2 is LQKENI. Trimming pared 3 bases from V and 2 bases from J, leaving 10 bases between. CDR3 nucleotides: TGTGCCAGCTCACCGGGGAGACATAACACTGAAGCTTTCTTT. Its translation is CASSPGRHNTEAFF.

The CDR3 bases are TGTGCCAGCAGCGTAGGGGAGACAGGGGGTTTAGCTAACTATGGCTACACCTTC. Protein: CASSVGETGGLANYGYTF. J is TRBJ1-2 and V is TRBV9; 9 bases are shared with TRBD1. The CDR3 extends over 18 amino acids. Trimming at V came to 0 bases and at J to 0 bases, leaving 9 bases not matched to a gene. Germline V gives CDR1 SGDLS, CDR2 YYNGEE.

The V call is TRBV6-5, the J call TRBJ2-2, with 7 bases that match TRBD2. Trimming cost V 0 bases and J 4 bases; bases outside gene matches: 5. The CDR3 sequence is 16 residues long. The V gene's germline CDR1 is MNHEY and CDR2 SVGAGI. The CDR3 sequence: CASSYSRESPTGELFF. In DNA form, the CDR3 reads TGTGCCAGCAGTTACTCGCGGGAGAGTCCCACCGGGGAGCTGTTTTTT.

The chain recombines TRBV9 with TRBJ2-3, with a tentative D call TRBD2 (7 bases). This CDR3 comprises 16 residues. Deletions cut 0 bases from V and 2 bases from J, with 13 bases between. Looked up from germline, CDR1 is SGDLS and CDR2 is YYNGEE. CDR3 sequence: CASSVAGGGYTDTQYF. The CDR3 DNA reads TGTGCCAGCAGCGTAGCTGGCGGGGGCTACACAGATACGCAGTATTTT.

The genes are TRBV15 and TRBJ2-3; 13 bases match TRBD2. CDR1 is LNHNV, CDR2 YYDKDF, per germline (reference sequence). The CDR3 contains 16 residues. Unmatched junction bases numbered 6, after V lost 4 bases and J lost 5 bases. The CDR3: CATSNGTSGARDTQYF. The DNA for the CDR3 is TGTGCCACCAGCAATGGGACTAGCGGGGCTAGAGATACGCAGTATTTT.

The CDR3 reads CASSIWGTSGGRDIQYF. The DNA of the CDR3 is TGTGCCAGTAGTATCTGGGGGACTAGCGGGGGCAGGGACATTCAGTACTTC. V gene TRBV19 combines with J gene TRBJ2-4, with 14 nucleotides matching TRBD2. Losses at the gene ends were 3 bases for V and 8 bases for J; bases not matched to a gene: 9. Germline assignment: CDR1 LNHDA and CDR2 SQIVND (reference sequence). The CDR3 has 17 residues.

In this sample, this clone turned up a few times. V usage is TRBV7-9 and J usage is TRBJ1-3, with D possibly matching TRBD1 (5 bases). The V gene's germline CDR1 is SEHNR and CDR2 FQNEAQ (reference sequence). V lost 5 bases to trimming and J lost 2 bases, with 13 bases between them. The CDR3 loop spans 15 amino acids. CDR3 DNA: TGTGCCAGCAGCGACCTGACAGAGGCTGGAAACACCATATATTTT. This codes for CASSDLTEAGNTIYF.

The chain combines TRBV9 with TRBJ2-3, with 8 bases aligning to TRBD2. This CDR3 is built from 17 residues. Germline trimming cut 1 base from V and 3 bases from J; bases unmatched to any gene: 10. From germline, CDR1 is SGDLS and CDR2 YYNGEE. CDR3 sequence (DNA): TGTGCCAGCAGCGTAAAGGATAGCGGGACGGCGACAGATACGCAGTATTTT. Amino acids: CASSVKDSGTATDTQYF.

The rearrangement joins TRBV5-1 to TRBJ2-7, with D perhaps matching TRBD1 (6 bases). This CDR3 comprises 13 residues. Germline V gene data show CDR1 as SGHRS and CDR2 as YFSETQ. Deletions cut 4 bases from V and 6 bases from J, with 14 bases between. DNA of the CDR3: TGCGCCAGCAGCACCTCAAACAGGGCCGAGCAGTACTTC. Translating gives CASSTSNRAEQYF.

CDR3 in DNA: TGTGCCAGCAGTTCTAACCGGGACAGGGTTTGGGGCATAGATACGCAGTATTTT. It is translated as CASSSNRDRVWGIDTQYF. This sequence joins TRBV27 and TRBJ2-3, with TRBD1 identical over 9 bases. CDR1 and CDR2 (germline): MNHEY, SMNVEV (reference sequence). Losses at the gene ends were 4 bases for V and 5 bases for J; bases not matched to a gene: 16. The CDR3 extends over 18 amino acids.

This clone appeared a single time. V and J are TRBV7-2 and TRBJ1-6, with 7 bases lining up with TRBD1. Looked up from germline, CDR1 is SGHTA and CDR2 is FQGNSA. V shed 6 bases and J 2 bases; nucleotides not matched to a gene: 13. The CDR3 extends over 18 amino acids. The DNA of the CDR3 is TGTGCCAGCAGACGAAAGGGACAGACCATCGCCTATAATTCACCCCTCCACTTT. It translates to CASRRKGQTIAYNSPLHF.

The table lists this clone with a few counts. The rearrangement joins TRBV7-8 to TRBJ1-5; D is uncertain. Between the trimmed V and J ends, which lost 1 base and 1 base, there was a span of 11 bases. CDR1 SGHVS and CDR2 FQNEAQ come from the germline V gene. The CDR3 length is 16 residues. CDR3 region: CASSLGGASSNQPQHF. In DNA, the CDR3 is TGTGCCAGCAGCTTAGGGGGAGCGTCGAGCAATCAGCCCCAGCATTTT.

In this sample, this clone turned up a few times. This sequence joins TRBV5-6 and TRBJ2-1; D is perhaps TRBD1 (6 bases). The V and J ends lost 4 bases and 1 base respectively, with 12 bases between them. The CDR3 length is 15 residues. CDR1 is SGHDT, CDR2 YYEEEE, per germline. CDR3 sequence (DNA): TGTGCCAGCAGCCCAAGACAGGCATCCTACAATGAGCAGTTCTTC. It is translated as CASSPRQASYNEQFF.

The V and J genes are TRBV6-5 and TRBJ2-7, with D perhaps matching TRBD2 (5 bases). The V and J ends lost 8 bases and 2 bases respectively, with 19 bases between them. CDR1 is MNHEY and CDR2 is SVGAGI in the germline V gene. The CDR3 runs to 15 residues. The CDR3 DNA sequence: TGTGCCAGCTCAGTAGGACCTTACGGGGCCTACGAGCAGTACTTC. Protein product: CASSVGPYGAYEQYF.

The V gene is TRBV6-5, the J gene TRBJ1-2; TRBD1 matches at 8 bases. Looked up from germline, CDR1 is MNHEY and CDR2 is SVGAGI. Trimming cost V 2 bases and J 3 bases; bases outside gene matches: 8. The CDR3 extends over 16 amino acids. CDR3 loop: CASSYGGQGTDYGYTF. The CDR3, as DNA: TGTGCCAGCAGTTACGGCGGACAGGGAACTGACTATGGCTACACCTTC.

This chain uses TRBV5-8 with TRBJ2-7, with 7 bases fitting TRBD2. Germline V gene data show CDR1 as SGHTS and CDR2 as YDEGEE. Trimming at V came to 1 base and at J to 4 bases, leaving 8 bases not matched to a gene. This CDR3 spans 15 amino acids. The DNA of the CDR3 is TGTGCCAGCAGCTTGTCCAGCGGGATTTCGTACGAGCAGTACTTC. As protein: CASSLSSGISYEQYF.

The rearrangement joins TRBV5-4 to TRBJ1-2, with TRBD1 identical over 7 bases. The V and J ends lost 4 bases and 4 bases, in that order; junction bases with no gene match: 4. Germline V lookup: CDR1 SGHNT, CDR2 YYREEE (reference sequence). CDR3 length equals 13 residues. Here the CDR3 reads CASSPRDSYGYTF. Written as DNA, the CDR3 is TGTGCCAGCAGCCCCCGGGACAGCTATGGCTACACCTTC. The variable domain in full, with the rest retrieved from reference TRBV5-4 and TRBJ1-2, is ETGVTQSPTHLIKTRGQQVTLRCSSQSGHNTVSWYQQALGQGPQFIFQYYREEENGRGNFPPRFSGLQFPNYSSELNVNALELDDSALYLCASSPRDSYGYTFGSGTRLTVV.